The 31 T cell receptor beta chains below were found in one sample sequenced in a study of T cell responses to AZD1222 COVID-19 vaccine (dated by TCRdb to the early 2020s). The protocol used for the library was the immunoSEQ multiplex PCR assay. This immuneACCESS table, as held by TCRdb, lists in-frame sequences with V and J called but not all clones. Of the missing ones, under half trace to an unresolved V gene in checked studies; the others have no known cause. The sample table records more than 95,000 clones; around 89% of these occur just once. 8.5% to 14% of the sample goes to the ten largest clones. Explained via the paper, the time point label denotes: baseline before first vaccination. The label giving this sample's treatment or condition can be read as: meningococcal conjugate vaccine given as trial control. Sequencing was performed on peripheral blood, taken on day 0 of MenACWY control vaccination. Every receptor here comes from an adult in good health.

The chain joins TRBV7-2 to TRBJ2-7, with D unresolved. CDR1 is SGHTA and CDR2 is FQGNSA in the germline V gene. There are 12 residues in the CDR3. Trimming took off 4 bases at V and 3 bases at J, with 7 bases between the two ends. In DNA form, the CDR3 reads TGTGCCAGCAGCTCCGGCGTCTACGAGCAGTACTTC. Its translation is CASSSGVYEQYF.

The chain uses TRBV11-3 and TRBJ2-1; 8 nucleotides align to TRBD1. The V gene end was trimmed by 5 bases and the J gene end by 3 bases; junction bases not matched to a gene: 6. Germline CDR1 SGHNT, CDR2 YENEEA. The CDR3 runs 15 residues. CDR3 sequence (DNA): TGTGCCAGCAGCACTAACAGGGGGAACTACAATGAGCAGTTCTTC. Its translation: CASSTNRGNYNEQFF.

The CDR3 region has the DNA TGTGCCAGCAGCGCCCGCCTCACCGGGGAGCTGTTTTTT. Its translation: CASSARLTGELFF. This chain uses TRBV11-3 with TRBJ2-2; D not certain. In germline, CDR1 is SGHNT, CDR2 YENEEA. With 5 bases removed from V and 4 bases from J, the gap between germline ends came to 8 bases. The CDR3 is 13 residues long. The entire variable domain, with the rest obtained from reference TRBV11-3 and TRBJ2-2, is as follows: EAGVVQSPRYKIIEKKQPVAFWCNPISGHNTLYWYLQNLGQGPELLIRYENEEAVDDSQLPKDRFSAERLKGVDSTLKIQPAELGDSAVYLCASSARLTGELFFGEGSRLTVL.

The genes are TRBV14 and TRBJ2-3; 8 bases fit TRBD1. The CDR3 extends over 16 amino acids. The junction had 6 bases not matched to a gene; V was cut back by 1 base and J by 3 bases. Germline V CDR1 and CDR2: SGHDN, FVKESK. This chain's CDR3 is CASSQVAGGFTDTQYF. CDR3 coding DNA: TGTGCCAGCAGCCAAGTTGCAGGGGGCTTTACAGATACGCAGTATTTT.

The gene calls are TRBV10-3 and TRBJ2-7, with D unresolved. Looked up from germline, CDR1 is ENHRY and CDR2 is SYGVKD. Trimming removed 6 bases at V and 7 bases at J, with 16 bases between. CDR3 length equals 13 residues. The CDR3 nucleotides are TGTGCCATCAGCCAGACTCCCCAATGGGAGCAGTACTTC. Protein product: CAISQTPQWEQYF.

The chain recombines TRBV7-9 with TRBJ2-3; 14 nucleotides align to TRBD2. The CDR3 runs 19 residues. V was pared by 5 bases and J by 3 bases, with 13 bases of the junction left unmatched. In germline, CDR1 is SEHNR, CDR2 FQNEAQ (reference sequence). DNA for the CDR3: TGTGCCAGCAGCCCTACCGTCGGGACTAGCGGGAGTTCTACAGATACGCAGTATTTT. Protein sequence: CASSPTVGTSGSSTDTQYF.

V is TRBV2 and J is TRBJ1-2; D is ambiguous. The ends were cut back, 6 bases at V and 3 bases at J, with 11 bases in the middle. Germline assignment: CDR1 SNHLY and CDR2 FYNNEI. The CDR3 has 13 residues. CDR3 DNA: TGTGCCAGCAGAGAGCCGGGATACTATGGCTACACCTTC. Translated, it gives CASREPGYYGYTF.

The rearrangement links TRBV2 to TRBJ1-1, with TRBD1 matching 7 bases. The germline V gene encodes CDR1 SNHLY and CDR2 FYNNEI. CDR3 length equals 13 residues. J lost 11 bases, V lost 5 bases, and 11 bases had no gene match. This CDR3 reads CASSQETGLAAFF. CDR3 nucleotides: TGTGCCAGCAGTCAAGAGACAGGGTTGGCGGCTTTCTTT.

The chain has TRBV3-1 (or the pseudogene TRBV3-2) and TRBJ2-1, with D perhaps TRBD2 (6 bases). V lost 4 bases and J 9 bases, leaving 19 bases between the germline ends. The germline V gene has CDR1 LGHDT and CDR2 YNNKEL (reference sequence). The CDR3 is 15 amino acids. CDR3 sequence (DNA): TGTGCCAGCAGCCGCCTCCGGGACTCCAGCGGTGAGCAGTTCTTC. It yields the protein CASSRLRDSSGEQFF.

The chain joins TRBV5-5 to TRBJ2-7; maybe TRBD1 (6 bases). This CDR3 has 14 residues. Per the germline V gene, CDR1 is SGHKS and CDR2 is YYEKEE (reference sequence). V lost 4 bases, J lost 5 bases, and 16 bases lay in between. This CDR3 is CASSRLQGTHEQYF. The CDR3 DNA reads TGTGCCAGCAGCCGTCTACAGGGTACGCACGAGCAGTACTTC.

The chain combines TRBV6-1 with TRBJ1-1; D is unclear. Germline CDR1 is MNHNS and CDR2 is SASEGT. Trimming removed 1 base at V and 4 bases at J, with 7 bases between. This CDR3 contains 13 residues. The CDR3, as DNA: TGTGCCAGCAGTGAAGGAGAGATCACTGAAGCTTTCTTT. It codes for CASSEGEITEAFF.

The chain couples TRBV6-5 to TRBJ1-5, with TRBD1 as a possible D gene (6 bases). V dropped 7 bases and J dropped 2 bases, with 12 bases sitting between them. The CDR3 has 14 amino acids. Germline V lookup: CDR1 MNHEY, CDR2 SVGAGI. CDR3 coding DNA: TGTGCCAGCACGAACAGGGTTCGCAATCAGCCCCAGCATTTT. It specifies CASTNRVRNQPQHF.

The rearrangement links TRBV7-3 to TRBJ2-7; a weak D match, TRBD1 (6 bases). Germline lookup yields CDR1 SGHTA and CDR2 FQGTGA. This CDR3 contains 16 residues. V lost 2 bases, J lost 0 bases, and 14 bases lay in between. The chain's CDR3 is CASSLYSSDSSYEQYF. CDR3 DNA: TGTGCCAGCAGCTTATACTCATCGGACAGCTCCTACGAGCAGTACTTC.

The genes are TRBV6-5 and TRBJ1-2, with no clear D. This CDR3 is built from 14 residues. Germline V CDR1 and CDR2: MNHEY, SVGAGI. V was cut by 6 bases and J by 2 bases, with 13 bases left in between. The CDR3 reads CASSLTVPNYGYTF. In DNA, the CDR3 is TGTGCCAGCAGCCTCACAGTTCCCAACTATGGCTACACCTTC.

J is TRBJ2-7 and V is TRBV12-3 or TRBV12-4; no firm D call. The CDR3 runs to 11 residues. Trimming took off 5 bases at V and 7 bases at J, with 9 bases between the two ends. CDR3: CASSRTPEQYF. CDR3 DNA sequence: TGTGCCAGCAGTCGGACGCCTGAGCAGTACTTC.

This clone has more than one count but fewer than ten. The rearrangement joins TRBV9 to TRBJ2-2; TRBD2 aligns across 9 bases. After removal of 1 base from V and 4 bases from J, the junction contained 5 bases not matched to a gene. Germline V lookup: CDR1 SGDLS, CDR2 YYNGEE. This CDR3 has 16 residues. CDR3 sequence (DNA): TGTGCCAGCAGCGTATGGGCGGGAGGGTCCACCGGGGAGCTGTTTTTT. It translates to CASSVWAGGSTGELFF.

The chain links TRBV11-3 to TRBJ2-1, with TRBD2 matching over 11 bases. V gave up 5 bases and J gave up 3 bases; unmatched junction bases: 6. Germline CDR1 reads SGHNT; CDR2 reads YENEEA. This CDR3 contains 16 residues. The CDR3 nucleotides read TGTGCCAGCAGCGCTCTAGCGGGAGGCGACTACAATGAGCAGTTCTTC. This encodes CASSALAGGDYNEQFF. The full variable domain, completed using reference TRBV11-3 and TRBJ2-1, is EAGVVQSPRYKIIEKKQPVAFWCNPISGHNTLYWYLQNLGQGPELLIRYENEEAVDDSQLPKDRFSAERLKGVDSTLKIQPAELGDSAVYLCASSALAGGDYNEQFFGPGTRLTVL.

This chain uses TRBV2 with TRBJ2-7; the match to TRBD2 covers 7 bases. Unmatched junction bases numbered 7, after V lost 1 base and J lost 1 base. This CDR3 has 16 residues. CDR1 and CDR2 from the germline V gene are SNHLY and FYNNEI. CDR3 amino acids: CASSEGGTTRSYEQYF. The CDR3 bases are TGTGCCAGCAGTGAAGGGGGGACTACACGATCCTACGAGCAGTACTTC.

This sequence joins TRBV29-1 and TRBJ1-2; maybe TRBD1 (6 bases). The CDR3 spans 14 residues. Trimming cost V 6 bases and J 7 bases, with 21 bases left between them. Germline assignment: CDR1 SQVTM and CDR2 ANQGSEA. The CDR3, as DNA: TGCAGCGTCTTCTCAACAGGGAAGGGGATTGGCTACACCTTC. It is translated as CSVFSTGKGIGYTF.

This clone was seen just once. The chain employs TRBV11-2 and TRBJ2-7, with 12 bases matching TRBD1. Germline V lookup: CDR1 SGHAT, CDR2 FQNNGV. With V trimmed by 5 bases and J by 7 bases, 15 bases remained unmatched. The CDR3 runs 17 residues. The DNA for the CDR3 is TGTGCCAGCAGCCCGGTCCGGGTACGGGACAGGGGGCTTGAGCAGTACTTC. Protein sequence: CASSPVRVRDRGLEQYF.

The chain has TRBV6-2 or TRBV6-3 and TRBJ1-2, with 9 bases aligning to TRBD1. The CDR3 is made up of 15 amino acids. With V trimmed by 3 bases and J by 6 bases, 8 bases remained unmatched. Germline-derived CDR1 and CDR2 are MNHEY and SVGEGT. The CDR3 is CASSYLMTGGNGYTF. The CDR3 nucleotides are TGTGCCAGCAGTTATTTGATGACAGGGGGTAATGGCTACACCTTC.

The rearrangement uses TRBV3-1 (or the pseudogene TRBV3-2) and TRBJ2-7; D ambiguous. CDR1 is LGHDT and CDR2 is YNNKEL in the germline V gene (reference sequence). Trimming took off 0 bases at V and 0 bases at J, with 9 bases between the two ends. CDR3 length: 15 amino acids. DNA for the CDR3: TGTGCCAGCAGCCAAGACGTTTCGAGCTCCTACGAGCAGTACTTC. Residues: CASSQDVSSSYEQYF.

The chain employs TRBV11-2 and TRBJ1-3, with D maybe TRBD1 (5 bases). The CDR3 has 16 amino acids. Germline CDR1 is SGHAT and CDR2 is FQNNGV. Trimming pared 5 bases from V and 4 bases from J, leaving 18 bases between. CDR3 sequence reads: CASSPPAGWLGNTIYF. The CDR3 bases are TGTGCCAGCAGCCCCCCGGCAGGGTGGTTGGGAAACACCATATATTTT.

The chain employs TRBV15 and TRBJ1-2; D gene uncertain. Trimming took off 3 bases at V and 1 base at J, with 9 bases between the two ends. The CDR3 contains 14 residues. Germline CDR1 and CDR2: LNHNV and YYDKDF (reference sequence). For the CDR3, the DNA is TGTGCCACCAGCAGGGACCGATATAACTATGGCTACACCTTC. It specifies CATSRDRYNYGYTF.

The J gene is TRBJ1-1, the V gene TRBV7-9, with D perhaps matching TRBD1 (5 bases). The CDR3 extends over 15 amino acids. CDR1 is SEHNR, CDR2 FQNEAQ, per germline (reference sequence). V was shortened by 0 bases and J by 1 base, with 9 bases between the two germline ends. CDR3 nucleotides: TGTGCCAGCAGCTTAGCGGCGGGGACGAACACTGAAGCTTTCTTT. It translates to CASSLAAGTNTEAFF.

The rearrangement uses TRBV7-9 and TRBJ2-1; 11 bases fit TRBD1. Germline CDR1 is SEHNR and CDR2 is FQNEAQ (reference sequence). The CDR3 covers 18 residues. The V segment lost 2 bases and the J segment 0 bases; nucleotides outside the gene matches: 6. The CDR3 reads CASSLRTGGKISYNEQFF. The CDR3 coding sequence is TGTGCCAGCAGCTTAAGGACAGGGGGCAAAATCTCCTACAATGAGCAGTTCTTC. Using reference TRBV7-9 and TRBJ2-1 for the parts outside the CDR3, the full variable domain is DTGVSQNPRHKITKRGQNVTFRCDPISEHNRLYWYRQTLGQGPEFLTYFQNEAQLEKSRLLSDRFSAERPKGSFSTLEIQRTEQGDSAMYLCASSLRTGGKISYNEQFFGPGTRLTVL.

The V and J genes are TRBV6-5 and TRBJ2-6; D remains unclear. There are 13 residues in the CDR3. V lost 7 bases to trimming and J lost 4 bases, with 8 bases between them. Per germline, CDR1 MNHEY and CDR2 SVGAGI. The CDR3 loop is CASTSPGANVLTF. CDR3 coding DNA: TGTGCCAGCACCTCCCCGGGGGCCAACGTCCTGACTTTC.

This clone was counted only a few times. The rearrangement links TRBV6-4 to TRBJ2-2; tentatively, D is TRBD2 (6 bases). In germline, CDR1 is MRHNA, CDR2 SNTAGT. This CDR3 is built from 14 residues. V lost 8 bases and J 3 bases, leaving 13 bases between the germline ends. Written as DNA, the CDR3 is TGTGCCAGCCAAAAAAGGGAGGACACCGGGGAGCTGTTTTTT. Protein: CASQKREDTGELFF.

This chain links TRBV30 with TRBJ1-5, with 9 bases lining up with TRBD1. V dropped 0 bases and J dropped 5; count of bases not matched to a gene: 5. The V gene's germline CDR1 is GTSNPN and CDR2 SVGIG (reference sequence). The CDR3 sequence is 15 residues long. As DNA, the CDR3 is TGTGCCTGGAGTGTACAAGGACAGGGGTATCAGCCCCAGCATTTT. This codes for CAWSVQGQGYQPQHF.

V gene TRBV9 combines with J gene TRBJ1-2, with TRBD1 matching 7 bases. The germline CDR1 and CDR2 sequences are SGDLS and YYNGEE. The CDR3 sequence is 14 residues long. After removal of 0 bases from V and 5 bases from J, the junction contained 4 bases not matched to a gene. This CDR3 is CASSVGSTGYGYTF. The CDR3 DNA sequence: TGTGCCAGCAGCGTAGGGTCGACAGGGTATGGCTACACCTTC.

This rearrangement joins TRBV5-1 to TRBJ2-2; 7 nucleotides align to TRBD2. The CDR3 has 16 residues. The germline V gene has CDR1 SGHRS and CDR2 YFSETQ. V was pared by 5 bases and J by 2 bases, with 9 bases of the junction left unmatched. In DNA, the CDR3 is TGCGCCAGCAGTTTAAGTCCTAGCGGTAACACCGGGGAGCTGTTTTTT. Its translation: CASSLSPSGNTGELFF.